This T cell receptor beta chain was sequenced during a study of blood T cell repertoires in COVID-19. Libraries were prepared by immunoSEQ multiplex PCR; TCRdb keeps only in-frame clonotypes and omits some of them. The sample has about 260,000 clones, about 87% seen once. There are 17 residues in the CDR3. Trimming pared 7 bases from V and 0 bases from J, leaving 21 bases between. Germline CDR1 is WNHNN and CDR2 is SYGVQD (reference sequence). The source material was peripheral blood. The TCR sequence derives from a man between 60 and 75 years old who had recovered from COVID-19. This chain joins TRBV10-1 and TRBJ2-5; weak D call: TRBD1 (6 bases). The CDR3 sequence is CASKSTGPTSYQETQYF. CDR3 DNA sequence: TGCGCCAGCAAATCGACAGGTCCTACCTCTTACCAAGAGACCCAGTACTTC.